These 6 T cell receptor beta chains share one sample of origin, sequenced in a study of vaccination and CD4 T cells after COVID-19. Regarding treatment: approximately nine-day PBMC culture with coronavirus spike peptide pools or control peptides (ViraFEST assay). Cultured CD4+ T-cell DNA underwent Oncomine TCR Beta short-read sequencing. TCRdb used MiXCR to reprocess the PCR reads, holding one entry per CDR3 protein. The table records roughly 20,000 distinct CDR3 sequences, approximately 60% of them present only once. The antigens of these receptors remain unknown. Sequenced: CD4+ T cells from blood, cultured in vitro. These receptors all come from a human donor who had recovered from COVID-19.

This chain joins TRBV27 and TRBJ1-2; D not resolved. Germline CDR1 reads MNHEY; CDR2 reads SMNVEV (reference sequence). CDR3 length: 14 amino acids. Trimming cost V 3 bases and J 1 base, with 9 bases left between them. CDR3 sequence: CASSFRRSNYGYTF. The CDR3 DNA reads TGTGCCAGCAGTTTCAGGAGGAGTAACTATGGCTACACCTTC.

This chain uses TRBV20-1 with TRBJ2-1; a weak D match, TRBD2 (7 bases). There are 10 residues in the CDR3. V lost 6 bases to trimming and J lost 14 bases, with 14 bases between them. CDR1 and CDR2 (germline): DFQATT, SNEGSKA (reference sequence). CDR3 loop: CSAVGGREFF. CDR3 DNA: TGCAGTGCCGTGGGGGGGCGCGAGTTCTTC.

The chain has TRBV15 and TRBJ1-1; 7 nucleotides agree with TRBD1. Germline V gene lookup returns CDR1 LNHNV and CDR2 YYDKDF (reference sequence). The CDR3 is 15 amino acids. Trimming removed 3 bases from V and 0 bases from J; junction bases left unmatched: 4. The chain's CDR3 is CATSSHRGLNTEAFF. Here the CDR3 DNA reads TGTGCCACCAGCAGCCACAGGGGACTGAACACTGAAGCTTTCTTT. Combining the CDR3 with reference TRBV15 and TRBJ1-1 gives the whole variable domain DAMVIQNPRYQVTQFGKPVTLSCSQTLNHNVMYWYQQKSSQAPKLLFHYYDKDFNNEADTPDNFQSRRPNTSFCFLDIRSPGLGDTAMYLCATSSHRGLNTEAFFGQGTRLTVV.

V usage is TRBV23-1 and J usage is TRBJ1-6, with TRBD1 as a possible D gene (6 bases). TRBV23-1 qualifies as an ORF whose function is uncertain. CDR3 length equals 16 residues. Trimming pared 2 bases from V and 4 bases from J, leaving 12 bases between. The CDR3 sequence is CASSQTPRGYNSPLHF. CDR3 DNA sequence: TGCGCCAGCAGTCAAACCCCCAGGGGTTATAATTCACCCCTCCACTTT.

The chain is built from TRBV7-2 and TRBJ1-2, with TRBD1 as a possible D gene (5 bases). This CDR3 is built from 14 residues. V was clipped by 5 bases and J by 3 bases, with 13 bases between them. Per the germline V gene, CDR1 is SGHTA and CDR2 is FQGNSA. CDR3 sequence (DNA): TGTGCCAGCAGCGTGGGACTGGGAGACTATGGCTACACCTTC. Amino acids: CASSVGLGDYGYTF.

The rearrangement links TRBV10-2 to TRBJ1-5; possible D gene TRBD1, 5 bases. The ends were cut back, 3 bases at V and 3 bases at J, with 15 bases in the middle. CDR3 length: 16 residues. Per germline, CDR1 WSHSY and CDR2 SAAADI. CDR3 nucleotides: TGCGCCAGCAGTGATTCGGGAGGGGCTCTCAATCAGCCCCAGCATTTT. Its translation is CASSDSGGALNQPQHF.